Below are 30 T cell receptor beta chains sequenced from a single sample in a study of blood T cell repertoires in COVID-19. Sequencing was performed with immunoSEQ multiplex PCR; in TCRdb, only in-frame clones are kept and a portion is missing. Among about 180,000 clones listed, around four fifths were seen once. Specimen: peripheral blood. Receptors were obtained from a woman in her seventies with COVID-19, enrolled during active disease.

The chain has TRBV28 and TRBJ2-7, with 14 bases that match TRBD2. Trimming removed 7 bases from V and 0 bases from J; junction bases left unmatched: 11. Germline loops: CDR1 MDHEN, CDR2 SYDVKM. The CDR3 sequence is 18 residues long. CDR3: CASIQAGLAGEGSYEQYF. The CDR3 bases are TGTGCCAGCATTCAGGCGGGACTAGCGGGAGAGGGCTCCTACGAGCAGTACTTC.

CDR3 coding DNA: TGTGCCAGCAAACTAGGGACAGGGAGGGGCTACACCTTC. This encodes CASKLGTGRGYTF. The chain uses TRBV12-3 or TRBV12-4 and TRBJ1-2; 9 nucleotides align to TRBD1. V trimming: 7 bases; J trimming: 8 bases; junction bases outside the gene matches: 8. This CDR3 spans 13 amino acids.

V and J are TRBV14 and TRBJ2-4, with TRBD2 matching over 7 bases. In germline, CDR1 is SGHDN, CDR2 FVKESK. V dropped 1 base and J dropped 0; count of bases not matched to a gene: 9. The CDR3 spans 18 residues. The DNA for the CDR3 is TGTGCCAGCAGCCAAGGTTTTAGAGGCGGGGGAGCCAAAAACATTCAGTACTTC. Translated: CASSQGFRGGGAKNIQYF. Together with reference TRBV14 and TRBJ2-4, the CDR3 gives the full variable domain: EAGVTQFPSHSVIEKGQTVTLRCDPISGHDNLYWYRRVMGKEIKFLLHFVKESKQDESGMPNNRFLAERTGGTYSTLKVQPAELEDSGVYFCASSQGFRGGGAKNIQYFGAGTRLSVL.

The genes are TRBV5-1 and TRBJ2-5; 8 nucleotides agree with TRBD2. Germline V gene sequence: CDR1 SGHRS, CDR2 YFSETQ. The V gene end was trimmed by 0 bases and the J gene end by 5 bases; junction bases not matched to a gene: 6. The CDR3 is 15 residues long. The CDR3, as DNA: TGCGCCAGCAGCTTGGGAGCGGGAGTCGACGAGACCCAGTACTTC. As protein: CASSLGAGVDETQYF.

The DNA of the CDR3 is TGTGCCAGCAGCCAGGGAGATGGGGCCAACGTCCTGACTTTC. Translated, it gives CASSQGDGANVLTF. This sequence joins TRBV3-1 (or the pseudogene TRBV3-2) and TRBJ2-6, with D tentatively TRBD2 (5 bases). The V end lost 3 bases, the J end lost 3 bases, and 6 bases lay between the germline ends. The germline V gene has CDR1 LGHDT and CDR2 YNNKEL (reference sequence). CDR3 size: 14 residues.

The CDR3 loop is CAWRQASGNTIYF. The CDR3 DNA sequence: TGTGCCTGGAGACAGGCGTCCGGAAACACCATATATTTT. The chain links TRBV30 to TRBJ1-3, with a weak D call TRBD1 (5 bases). Germline CDR1 is GTSNPN and CDR2 is SVGIG (reference sequence). V was trimmed by 3 bases and J by 4 bases, leaving 10 bases between them. The length of the CDR3 is 13 residues.

The CDR3 sequence is CASSEGRTDTQYF. CDR3 DNA: TGTGCCAGCAGTGAGGGGCGAACAGATACGCAGTATTTT. The V call is TRBV6-1, the J call TRBJ2-3; TRBD1 might be the D (5 bases). The CDR3 runs 13 residues. Germline loops: CDR1 MNHNS, CDR2 SASEGT. Between the trimmed V and J ends, which lost 3 bases and 3 bases, there was a span of 7 bases.

The J gene is TRBJ1-2, the V gene TRBV12-3 or TRBV12-4; D ambiguous. Trimming shortened V by 3 bases and J by 5 bases, and 7 bases separated the two germline ends. The CDR3 covers 12 residues. CDR3 residues: CASSLYEYGYTF. Here the CDR3 DNA reads TGTGCCAGCAGTTTGTATGAGTATGGCTACACCTTC.

This rearrangement joins TRBV18 to TRBJ2-1; D remains ambiguous. CDR1 and CDR2 from the germline V gene are KGHSH and LQKENI. V shed 1 base and J shed 0 bases, with 7 bases lying between them. The CDR3 consists of 15 residues. The CDR3 region has the DNA TGTGCCAGCTCACCACGTCCTACCTCCTACAATGAGCAGTTCTTC. This translates into CASSPRPTSYNEQFF.

The rearrangement joins TRBV13 to TRBJ1-2; the match to TRBD1 covers 9 bases. Germline loops: CDR1 PRHDT, CDR2 FYEKMQ (reference sequence). The CDR3 has 15 amino acids. V was pared by 4 bases and J by 3 bases, with 6 bases of the junction left unmatched. Written as DNA, the CDR3 is TGTGCCAGCAGCTCACGGGACAGGGAACACTATGGCTACACCTTC. Amino acid sequence: CASSSRDREHYGYTF.

The chain carries TRBV19 and TRBJ1-5, with TRBD1 as a possible D gene (6 bases). CDR3 length: 16 residues. The V and J ends lost 4 bases and 3 bases respectively, with 16 bases between them. Germline CDR1 reads LNHDA; CDR2 reads SQIVND (reference sequence). The CDR3 DNA follows: TGTGCCAGTAGTACACAAAAAGGGGGATTCAATCAGCCCCAGCATTTT. Its protein is CASSTQKGGFNQPQHF.

This chain links TRBV4-1 with TRBJ2-5; no firm D call. With 4 bases removed from V and 5 bases from J, the gap between germline ends came to 17 bases. CDR3 length: 15 amino acids. The germline V gene has CDR1 MGHRA and CDR2 YSYEKL. The CDR3 here is CASSPPGSPRETQYF. The CDR3 nucleotides read TGCGCCAGCAGCCCCCCCGGATCCCCTAGGGAGACCCAGTACTTC.

The chain joins TRBV7-9 to TRBJ1-1; D is ambiguous. This CDR3 is 13 amino acids long. CDR1 is SEHNR, CDR2 FQNEAQ, per germline (reference sequence). The germline V and J ends were trimmed by 3 bases and 6 bases, with 11 bases remaining between them. DNA for the CDR3: TGTGCCAGCAGCTTTGAGTTCGGGGCTGAAGCTTTCTTT. Protein product: CASSFEFGAEAFF.

The J gene is TRBJ1-2, the V gene TRBV6-5; D remains ambiguous. Trimming took off 6 bases at V and 4 bases at J, with 18 bases between the two ends. CDR1 is MNHEY and CDR2 is SVGAGI in the germline V gene. The CDR3 totals 15 residues. The CDR3 coding sequence is TGTGCCAGCAGCCCCACTTCCCCGAGGGCCTATGGCTACACCTTC. It specifies CASSPTSPRAYGYTF.

The gene calls are TRBV6-5 and TRBJ1-1, with a possible D match to TRBD1 (6 bases). The CDR3 runs to 15 residues. The germline V gene encodes CDR1 MNHEY and CDR2 SVGAGI. V lost 6 bases to trimming and J lost 3 bases, with 17 bases between them. The CDR3 protein is CASSSLGAGDTEAFF. In nucleotides, the CDR3 is TGTGCCAGCAGCTCACTCGGAGCAGGGGACACTGAAGCTTTCTTT.

J is TRBJ1-2 and V is TRBV6-2 or TRBV6-3, with unresolved D. The length of the CDR3 is 17 residues. V shed 2 bases and J shed 0 bases, with 16 bases lying between them. The V gene's germline CDR1 is MNHEY and CDR2 SVGEGT. DNA of the CDR3: TGTGCCAGCAGTTACACGAGCGCAACCAGAGCTAACTATGGCTACACCTTC. It specifies CASSYTSATRANYGYTF.

This clone has just a few counts. This chain's CDR3 is CASTSGQGEISPLHF. The CDR3 DNA reads TGTGCCAGCACCTCGGGACAGGGGGAAATTTCACCCCTCCACTTT. The J gene is TRBJ1-6, the V gene TRBV9; 11 bases agree with TRBD1. This CDR3 is built from 15 residues. Trimming at V came to 6 bases and at J to 9 bases, leaving 8 bases not matched to a gene. Germline values: CDR1 SGDLS, CDR2 YYNGEE. Full variable domain (outside the CDR3, taken from reference TRBV9 and TRBJ1-6): DSGVTQTPKHLITATGQRVTLRCSPRSGDLSVYWYQQSLDQGLQFLIQYYNGEERAKGNILERFSAQQFPDLHSELNLSSLELGDSALYFCASTSGQGEISPLHFGNGTRLTVT.

The CDR3 DNA follows: TGTGCCAGCAGCGAACGGACAGGTCGCTACAATGAGCAGTTCTTC. Its protein product is CASSERTGRYNEQFF. The V call is TRBV5-6, the J call TRBJ2-1, with 7 positions matching TRBD1. The CDR3 extends over 15 amino acids. V lost 4 bases to trimming and J lost 3 bases; unmatched junction nucleotides: 7. The V gene's germline CDR1 is SGHDT and CDR2 YYEEEE.

This rearrangement joins TRBV20-1 to TRBJ2-3; D remains unclear. Germline-derived CDR1 and CDR2 are DFQATT and SNEGSKA (reference sequence). This CDR3 region has 11 residues. V shed 6 bases and J shed 7 bases, with 11 bases lying between them. The DNA for the CDR3 is TGCAGTGCGATACTCGCGAATACGCAGTATTTT. Translated, it gives CSAILANTQYF.

This chain joins TRBV6-1 and TRBJ2-3, with 15 bases matching TRBD2. Germline values: CDR1 MNHNS, CDR2 SASEGT. The junction had 8 bases not matched to a gene; V was cut back by 3 bases and J by 4 bases. The CDR3 consists of 18 residues. Here the CDR3 DNA reads TGTGCCAGCAGTGACTGGACTAGCGGGAGGGGTAACGCAGATACGCAGTATTTT. This encodes CASSDWTSGRGNADTQYF.

The rearrangement uses TRBV3-1 (or the pseudogene TRBV3-2) and TRBJ1-5; D not certain. The V gene's germline CDR1 is LGHDT and CDR2 YNNKEL (reference sequence). CDR3 size: 13 residues. Trimming pared 2 bases from V and 5 bases from J, leaving 7 bases between. CDR3 region: CASSQYQDQPQHF. The CDR3 nucleotides are TGTGCCAGCAGCCAATACCAGGATCAGCCCCAGCATTTT.

The J gene is TRBJ1-6, the V gene TRBV7-2; no reliable D call. The CDR3 sequence is 15 residues long. The germline gives CDR1 SGHTA, CDR2 FQGNSA. V lost 6 bases, J lost 0 bases, and 9 bases lay in between. The CDR3 DNA sequence: TGTGCCAGCAGGGGGAGGAGCTCCTATAATTCACCCCTCCACTTT. This gives the protein CASRGRSSYNSPLHF.

V usage is TRBV19 and J usage is TRBJ2-1, with D perhaps TRBD2 (7 bases). Germline lookup yields CDR1 LNHDA and CDR2 SQIVND (reference sequence). The ends were cut back, 5 bases at V and 4 bases at J, with 12 bases in the middle. This CDR3 contains 14 residues. The CDR3 is CASSRGAGYNEQFF. As DNA, the CDR3 is TGTGCCAGTAGTCGGGGGGCAGGTTACAATGAGCAGTTCTTC.

The chain couples TRBV7-8 to TRBJ1-1; no clear D gene. The CDR3 has 13 amino acids. Trimming took off 1 base at V and 5 bases at J, with 8 bases between the two ends. Germline CDR1 is SGHVS and CDR2 is FQNEAQ. CDR3 nucleotides: TGTGCCAGCAGCTTAGTGAGAGGAACTGAAGCTTTCTTT. This translates into CASSLVRGTEAFF. The variable domain in full, completed from reference TRBV7-8 and TRBJ1-1, reads GAGVSQSPRYKVAKRGQDVALRCDPISGHVSLFWYQQALGQGPEFLTYFQNEAQLDKSGLPSDRFFAERPEGSVSTLKIQRTQQEDSAVYLCASSLVRGTEAFFGQGTRLTVV.

The chain employs TRBV29-1 and TRBJ2-7, with D possibly TRBD2 on 5 matching bases. The V end lost 6 bases, the J end lost 2 bases, and 8 bases lay between the germline ends. The germline V gene has CDR1 SQVTM and CDR2 ANQGSEA. This CDR3 comprises 11 residues. The CDR3 DNA is TGCAGCGTCTCCGGGGCCTACGAGCAGTACTTC. Protein product: CSVSGAYEQYF.

The V gene is TRBV29-1, the J gene TRBJ1-5, with 8 bases that match TRBD1. V lost 4 bases, J lost 2 bases, and 4 bases stayed unmatched. This CDR3 is built from 14 residues. Germline lookup yields CDR1 SQVTM and CDR2 ANQGSEA. The CDR3 sequence: CSVVAGQGNQPQHF. CDR3 coding DNA: TGCAGCGTTGTGGCGGGACAGGGCAATCAGCCCCAGCATTTT.

This chain joins TRBV5-6 and TRBJ1-5; 10 bases are shared with TRBD1. Germline trimming cut 2 bases from V and 0 bases from J; bases unmatched to any gene: 2. The germline CDR1 and CDR2 sequences are SGHDT and YYEEEE. This CDR3 has 16 amino acids. CDR3 sequence reads: CASSFRQGASNQPQHF. In DNA form, the CDR3 reads TGTGCCAGCAGCTTCAGACAGGGGGCTAGCAATCAGCCCCAGCATTTT.

The rearrangement joins TRBV24-1 to TRBJ2-2; possibly TRBD1 for D (5 bases). Trimming removed 0 bases from V and 5 bases from J, with 9 bases in between. The CDR3 loop spans 15 amino acids. Germline V gene data show CDR1 as KGHDR and CDR2 as SFDVKD. The CDR3: CATSDLWGRTGELFF. CDR3 nucleotides: TGTGCCACCAGTGATTTGTGGGGCAGGACCGGGGAGCTGTTTTTT.

The chain links TRBV5-1 to TRBJ2-1; 7 positions agree with TRBD1. The CDR3 is 16 residues long. The V and J ends lost 2 bases and 3 bases, in that order; junction bases with no gene match: 8. Germline V gives CDR1 SGHRS, CDR2 YFSETQ. The CDR3 nucleotides are TGCGCCAGCAGCTTCCTTAGACAGGGTGGCTACAATGAGCAGTTCTTC. Translation: CASSFLRQGGYNEQFF.

This clone was detected only once. The chain is built from TRBV28 and TRBJ1-1; 8 positions agree with TRBD1. Per the germline V gene, CDR1 is MDHEN and CDR2 is SYDVKM. V lost 6 bases to trimming and J lost 9 bases; unmatched junction nucleotides: 6. The CDR3 totals 12 residues. This CDR3 is CASSPTGGKAFF. The CDR3 nucleotides are TGTGCCAGCAGCCCAACAGGGGGAAAAGCTTTCTTT.